The present entry profiles one T cell receptor (beta chain) with its context. The antigen remains unidentified. TCRdb keeps only in-frame clones here, not all; method: immunoSEQ multiplex PCR. The sample carries about 120,000 clones, 75% to 90% recorded once. The sample comes from a study of T cell responses to AZD1222 COVID-19 vaccine. The wider study: Second doses were pooled across both intervals (about 4 or about 12 weeks). Broader study findings: Spike-specific TCR depth and breadth grew after two AZD1222 doses. Females outnumbered males among donors, who were mostly white British; clonal diversity was possibly underestimated.

CDR1 and CDR2 from the germline V gene are MDHEN and SYDVKM. Trimming removed 3 bases from V and 4 bases from J, with 9 bases in between. CDR3 length: 14 amino acids. The TCR originated in an adult in good health. This material consisted of peripheral blood, taken on day 0 of AZD1222 vaccination. This sequence joins TRBV28 and TRBJ1-4, with no clear D. CDR3 sequence reads: CASSFWEGNEKLFF. CDR3 nucleotide sequence: TGTGCCAGCAGTTTTTGGGAGGGTAATGAAAAACTGTTTTTT.